This entry is about one TCR beta chain. These data come from a study of siplizumab effects on memory and regulatory T cells. The V gene lost 1 base and the J gene lost 16 bases, with 14 bases spanning the gap. CDR3 length: 12 residues. Germline CDR1 and CDR2: MNHEY and SVGAGI. Sequencing used immunoSEQ multiplex PCR; TCRdb keeps in-frame clones, though not all of them. The sample lists around 100,000 clones, roughly 93% occurring once. Material: non-Treg CD4+ T cells sorted from blood. The TCR was taken from a human donor in good health. This sequence joins TRBV6-5 and TRBJ2-1; D unresolved. Here the CDR3 reads CASSYYASPQFF. In DNA, the CDR3 is TGTGCCAGCAGTTACTACGCTTCCCCCCAATTCTTC.